A selection of T cell receptor beta chains follows, all from one sample in a study of T cell responses to AZD1222 COVID-19 vaccine. Only in-frame clones appear in the TCRdb table, and some are missing; sequencing was by immunoSEQ multiplex PCR. The profile shows 120,000 or so clones, 85% to 90% of them singletons. The source was peripheral blood, collected on day 0 of AZD1222 vaccination. These receptors were obtained from an adult in good health. CDR3s include the opening cysteine and the closing phenylalanine or tryptophan. D genes are given only for firm matches. Size is omitted from some rows. Given values are once, few, many or a class for expanded clones.

clone_size: -
d_call: -
j_call: TRBJ1-4
v_call: TRBV9
cdr3_nt: TGTGCCAGCAGCCCTAGGTGGGGGTTTAATGAAAAACTGTTTTTT
cdr3_aa: CASSPRWGFNEKLFF

clone_size: -
d_call: -
j_call: TRBJ1-2
v_call: TRBV7-2
cdr3_nt: TGTGCCAGCAGCTTAGACGGCTCCTATGGCTACACCTTC
cdr3_aa: CASSLDGSYGYTF

clone_size: -
d_call: -
j_call: TRBJ2-3
v_call: TRBV7-8
cdr3_nt: TGTGCCAGCAGCTTAGGGCAGGGCGGAGATACGCAGTATTTT
cdr3_aa: CASSLGQGGDTQYF

clone_size: -
d_call: TRBD2
j_call: TRBJ2-3
v_call: TRBV11-2
cdr3_nt: TGTGCCAGCAGCTTAGATCCCGGGGGGGTTGGTACGCAGTATTTT
cdr3_aa: CASSLDPGGVGTQYF

clone_size: -
d_call: -
j_call: TRBJ2-3
v_call: TRBV19
cdr3_nt: TGTGCCAGTAGTATACGGGGTATGCAGTATTTT
cdr3_aa: CASSIRGMQYF

clone_size: -
d_call: -
j_call: TRBJ1-1
v_call: TRBV10-3
cdr3_nt: TGTGCCATCACACAGAAAGGTGAGGCGGAAATGAACACTGAAGCTTTCTTT
cdr3_aa: CAITQKGEAEMNTEAFF

clone_size: once
d_call: TRBD1
j_call: TRBJ2-7
v_call: TRBV13
cdr3_nt: TGTGCCAGCAGCTCGGACAGGGGCTACGAGCAGTACTTC
cdr3_aa: CASSSDRGYEQYF

clone_size: -
d_call: -
j_call: TRBJ1-1
v_call: TRBV13
cdr3_nt: TGTGCCAGCAGCCCCAGGGGAGGTTTGGACACTGAAGCTTTCTTT
cdr3_aa: CASSPRGGLDTEAFF

clone_size: -
d_call: -
j_call: TRBJ2-7
v_call: TRBV5-1
cdr3_nt: TGCGCCAGCAGCTTGGGGCAGAACTCCTACGAGCAGTACTTC
cdr3_aa: CASSLGQNSYEQYF

clone_size: -
d_call: -
j_call: TRBJ1-6
v_call: TRBV12-3/TRBV12-4
cdr3_nt: TGTGCCTCGGGCCGGGGGAATTCACCCCTCCACTTT
cdr3_aa: CASGRGNSPLHF

clone_size: -
d_call: -
j_call: TRBJ1-6
v_call: TRBV27
cdr3_nt: TGTGCCAGCAGTTTCCTTAAAGATAATTCACCCCTCCACTTT
cdr3_aa: CASSFLKDNSPLHF

clone_size: -
d_call: -
j_call: TRBJ1-5
v_call: TRBV7-2
cdr3_nt: TGTGCCAGCAGCCCCGACCCCAGGGGCTTAGGGCCCCAGCATTTT
cdr3_aa: CASSPDPRGLGPQHF